This T cell receptor (beta chain) is from a study of blood T cell repertoires in COVID-19. Study summary: There were acute and convalescent COVID-19 samples, and they came from the United States, Italy and Spain. T cells, B-cell-depleted T cells, or PBMCs provided the cDNA or gDNA that served as material.

In the source study's methods: Estimation of nucleated cell counts relied on the amplification of reference gene primers. The method was immunoSEQ multiplex PCR; TCRdb's version includes in-frame clones alone and lacks a portion of them. Clone size and the V and J calls come from that table; the DNA yielded D and trimming. The sample lists about 170,000 clones, over 80% occurring once. Seattle patient enrollment occurred during active infection, with longitudinal follow-up thereafter. V was pared by 3 bases and J by 6 bases, with 4 bases of the junction left unmatched. The germline gives CDR1 LGHDT, CDR2 YNNKEL (reference sequence). CDR3 length equals 15 residues.

Sequencing used peripheral blood. This clonotype was sampled from a woman older than 75 with COVID-19, enrolled during active disease. The chain uses TRBV3-1 (or the pseudogene TRBV3-2) and TRBJ2-3; TRBD2 matches 12 bases. CDR3 residues: CASSQTSGSSDTQYF. CDR3 nucleotides: TGTGCCAGCAGCCAGACTAGCGGGAGTTCCGATACGCAGTATTTT.